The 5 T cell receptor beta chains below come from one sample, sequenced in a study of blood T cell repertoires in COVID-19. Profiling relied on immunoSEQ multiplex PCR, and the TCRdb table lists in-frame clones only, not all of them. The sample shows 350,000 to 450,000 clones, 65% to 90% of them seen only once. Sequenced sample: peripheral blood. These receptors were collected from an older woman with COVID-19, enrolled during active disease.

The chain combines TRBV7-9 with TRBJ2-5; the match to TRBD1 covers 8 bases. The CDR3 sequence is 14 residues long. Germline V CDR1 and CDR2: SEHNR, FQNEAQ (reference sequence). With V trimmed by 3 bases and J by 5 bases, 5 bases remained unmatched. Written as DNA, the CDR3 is TGTGCCAGCAGCTTTTGGACAGGGAGGGAGACCCAGTACTTC. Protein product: CASSFWTGRETQYF.

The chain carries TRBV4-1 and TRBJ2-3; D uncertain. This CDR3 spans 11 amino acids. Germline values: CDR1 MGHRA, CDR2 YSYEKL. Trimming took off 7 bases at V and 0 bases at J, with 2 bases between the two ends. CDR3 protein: CASTSTDTQYF. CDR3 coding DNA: TGCGCCAGCACTAGCACAGATACGCAGTATTTT.

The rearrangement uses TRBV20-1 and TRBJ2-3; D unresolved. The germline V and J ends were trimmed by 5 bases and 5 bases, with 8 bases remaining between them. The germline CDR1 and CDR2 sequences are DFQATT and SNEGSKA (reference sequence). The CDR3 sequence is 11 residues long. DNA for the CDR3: TGCAGTGCTGAGGTCGGAGATACGCAGTATTTT. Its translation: CSAEVGDTQYF.

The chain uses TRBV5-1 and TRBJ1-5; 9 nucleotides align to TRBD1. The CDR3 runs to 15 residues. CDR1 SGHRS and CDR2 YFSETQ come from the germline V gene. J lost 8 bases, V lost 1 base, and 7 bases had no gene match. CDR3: CASSLTGTGREPQHF. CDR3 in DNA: TGCGCCAGCAGCTTGACTGGGACAGGGAGGGAGCCCCAGCATTTT.

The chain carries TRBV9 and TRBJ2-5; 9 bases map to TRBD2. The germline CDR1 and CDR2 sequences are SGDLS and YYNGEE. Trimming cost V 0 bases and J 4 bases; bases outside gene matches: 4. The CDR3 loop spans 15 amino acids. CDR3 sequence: CASSVEGGGAETQYF. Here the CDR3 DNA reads TGTGCCAGCAGCGTAGAGGGCGGGGGGGCAGAGACCCAGTACTTC.